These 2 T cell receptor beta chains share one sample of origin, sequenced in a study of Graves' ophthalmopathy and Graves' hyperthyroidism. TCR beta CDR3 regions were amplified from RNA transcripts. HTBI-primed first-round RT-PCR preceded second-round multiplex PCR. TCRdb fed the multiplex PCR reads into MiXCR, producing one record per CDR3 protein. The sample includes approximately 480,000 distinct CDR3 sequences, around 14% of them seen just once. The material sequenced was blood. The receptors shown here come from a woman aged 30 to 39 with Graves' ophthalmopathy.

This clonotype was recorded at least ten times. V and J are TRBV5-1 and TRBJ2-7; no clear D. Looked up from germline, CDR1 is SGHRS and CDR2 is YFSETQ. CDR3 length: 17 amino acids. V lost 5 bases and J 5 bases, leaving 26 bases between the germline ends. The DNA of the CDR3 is TGCGCCAGCAGGCACGGCCTGTTAGGGCGAGGAGACAACGAGCAGTACTTC. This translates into CASRHGLLGRGDNEQYF.

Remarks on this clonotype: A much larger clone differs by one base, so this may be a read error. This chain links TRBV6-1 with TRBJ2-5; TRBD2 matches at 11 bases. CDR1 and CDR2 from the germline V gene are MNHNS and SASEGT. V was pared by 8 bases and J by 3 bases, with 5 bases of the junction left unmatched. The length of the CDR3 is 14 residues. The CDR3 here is CASGGTSGEETQYF. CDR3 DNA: TGTGCCAGCGGGGGGACTAGCGGAGAAGAGACCCAGTACTTC.